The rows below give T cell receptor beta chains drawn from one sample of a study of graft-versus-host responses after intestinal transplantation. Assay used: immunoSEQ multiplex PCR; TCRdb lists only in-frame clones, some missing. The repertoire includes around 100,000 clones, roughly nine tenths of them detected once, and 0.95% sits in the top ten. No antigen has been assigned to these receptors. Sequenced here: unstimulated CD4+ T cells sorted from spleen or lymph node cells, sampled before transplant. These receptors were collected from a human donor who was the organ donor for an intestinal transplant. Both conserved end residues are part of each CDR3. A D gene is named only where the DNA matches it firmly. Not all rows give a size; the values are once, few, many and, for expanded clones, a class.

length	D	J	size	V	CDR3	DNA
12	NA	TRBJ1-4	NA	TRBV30	CAWSAQSEKLFF	TGTGCCTGGAGTGCCCAGTCTGAAAAACTGTTTTTT
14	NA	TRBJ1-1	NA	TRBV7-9	CASNREITNTEAFF	TGTGCCAGCAACCGGGAGATTACGAACACTGAAGCTTTCTTT
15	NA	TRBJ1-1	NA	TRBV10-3	CAISESGFQRGEAFF	TGTGCCATCAGTGAGTCTGGGTTCCAGAGGGGTGAAGCTTTCTTT
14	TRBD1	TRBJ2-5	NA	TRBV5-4	CASSSTGGWETQYF	TGTGCCAGCAGCTCAACAGGGGGCTGGGAGACCCAGTACTTC
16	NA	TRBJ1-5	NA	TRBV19	CASSIWGPRGNQPQHF	TGTGCCAGTAGTATCTGGGGGCCGAGAGGCAATCAGCCCCAGCATTTT
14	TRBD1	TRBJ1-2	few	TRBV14	CASSQVKGARGYTF	TGTGCCAGCAGCCAAGTTAAGGGGGCCCGAGGCTACACCTTC
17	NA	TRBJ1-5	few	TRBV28	CASSSLGRAGSNQPQHF	TGTGCCAGCAGCAGTTTGGGTCGGGCCGGCTCCAATCAGCCCCAGCATTTT
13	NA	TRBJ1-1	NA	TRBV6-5	CASSYHGETEAFF	TGTGCCAGCAGTTACCACGGGGAGACTGAAGCTTTCTTT
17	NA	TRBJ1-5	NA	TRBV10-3	CAISEWVGPGGAQPQHF	TGTGCCATCAGTGAGTGGGTGGGGCCGGGGGGCGCTCAGCCCCAGCATTTT
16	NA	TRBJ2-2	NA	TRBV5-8	CASSATLTANTGELFF	TGTGCCAGCAGCGCAACCCTGACAGCGAACACCGGGGAGCTGTTTTTT
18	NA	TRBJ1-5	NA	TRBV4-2	CASSLDPTEAEGNQPQHF	TGTGCCAGCAGCCTCGACCCGACAGAGGCGGAGGGCAATCAGCCCCAGCATTTT
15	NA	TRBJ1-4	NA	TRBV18	CASSPPARVWEKLFF	TGTGCCAGCTCACCACCGGCACGGGTTTGGGAAAAACTGTTTTTT
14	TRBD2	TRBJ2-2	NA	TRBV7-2	CASKNSRGVGELFF	TGTGCCAGCAAAAATTCCCGGGGGGTCGGGGAGCTGTTTTTT
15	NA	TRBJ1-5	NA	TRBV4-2	CASSQVAAGPQPQHF	TGTGCCAGCAGCCAAGTGGCCGCAGGGCCTCAGCCCCAGCATTTT
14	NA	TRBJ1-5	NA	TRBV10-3	CAISDQGSNQPQHF	TGTGCCATCAGTGACCAGGGGAGCAATCAGCCCCAGCATTTT
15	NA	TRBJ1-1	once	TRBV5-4	CASSREVHTNTEAFF	TGTGCCAGCAGCAGGGAGGTCCACACCAACACTGAAGCTTTCTTT
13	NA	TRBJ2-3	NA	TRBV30	CAWSFSYTDTQYF	TGTGCCTGGAGTTTTAGTTACACAGATACGCAGTATTTT
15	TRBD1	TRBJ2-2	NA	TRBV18	CASSPDRGRGGELFF	TGTGCCAGCTCACCGGACAGGGGAAGAGGCGGGGAGCTGTTTTTT
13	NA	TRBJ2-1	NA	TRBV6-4	CASSEEGGNEQFF	TGTGCCAGCAGTGAGGAGGGGGGGAATGAGCAGTTCTTC
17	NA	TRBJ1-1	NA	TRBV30	CAWSLTGTGPGYTEAFF	TGTGCCTGGAGTCTAACGGGGACGGGACCGGGGTACACTGAAGCTTTCTTT
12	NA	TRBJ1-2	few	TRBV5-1	CASSLETYGYTF	TGCGCCAGCAGCTTGGAGACTTATGGCTACACCTTC
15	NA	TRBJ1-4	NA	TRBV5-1	CASSPRQSTNEKLFF	TGCGCCAGCAGCCCCCGACAGTCAACTAATGAAAAACTGTTTTTT
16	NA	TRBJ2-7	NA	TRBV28	CASSPLGYSGTYEQYF	TGTGCCAGCAGTCCACTAGGCTACAGTGGAACCTACGAGCAGTACTTC
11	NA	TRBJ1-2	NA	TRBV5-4	CASSSPGPSTF	TGTGCCAGCAGCTCCCCGGGCCCCTCCACCTTC
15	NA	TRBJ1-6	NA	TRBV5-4	CASSFRAPGDSPLHF	TGTGCCAGCAGCTTTCGGGCCCCTGGCGATTCACCCCTCCACTTT
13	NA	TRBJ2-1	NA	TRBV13	CASSLLGSGEQFF	TGTGCCAGCAGCTTATTAGGATCAGGTGAGCAGTTCTTC
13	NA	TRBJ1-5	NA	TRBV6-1	CASRDRSNQPQHF	TGTGCCAGCAGGGACCGTAGCAATCAGCCCCAGCATTTT
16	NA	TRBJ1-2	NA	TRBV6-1	CASSGTGASGNYGYTF	TGTGCCAGCAGTGGGACGGGGGCTAGTGGGAACTATGGCTACACCTTC
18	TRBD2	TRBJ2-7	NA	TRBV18	CASSPGLAGGAPSYEQYF	TGTGCCAGCTCTCCCGGACTAGCGGGGGGGGCCCCCTCCTACGAGCAGTACTTC
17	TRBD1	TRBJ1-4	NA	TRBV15	CATSRMTGGPRNEKLFF	TGTGCCACCAGCAGAATGACAGGGGGACCGCGAAATGAAAAACTGTTTTTT
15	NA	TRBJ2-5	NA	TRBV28	CASSSNRGGKETQYF	TGTGCCAGCAGTTCGAACAGGGGGGGGAAAGAGACCCAGTACTTC
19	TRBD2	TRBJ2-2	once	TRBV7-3	CASSLRDLGASGVAGELFF	TGTGCCAGCAGCTTAAGGGATCTGGGCGCTAGCGGGGTCGCAGGGGAGCTGTTTTTT
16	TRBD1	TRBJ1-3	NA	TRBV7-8	CASSLAGGAIGNTIYF	TGTGCCAGCAGCTTAGCAGGGGGCGCGATCGGAAACACCATATATTTT
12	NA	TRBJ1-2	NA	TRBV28	CASSSDIYGYTF	TGTGCCAGCAGTTCGGATATCTATGGCTACACCTTC
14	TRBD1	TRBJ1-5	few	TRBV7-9	CASSPDRVRQPQHF	TGTGCCAGCAGCCCAGACAGGGTCAGGCAGCCCCAGCATTTT
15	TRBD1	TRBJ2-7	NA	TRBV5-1	CASSSSGTGTFQQYF	TGCGCCAGCAGCTCCTCCGGGACAGGGACCTTCCAGCAGTACTTC
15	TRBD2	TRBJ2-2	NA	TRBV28	CASRFSGGATGELFF	TGTGCCAGCAGGTTTAGCGGGGGGGCCACCGGGGAGCTGTTTTTT
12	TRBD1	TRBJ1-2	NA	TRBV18	CASSRTGYGYTF	TGTGCCAGCTCACGGACAGGGTATGGCTACACCTTC
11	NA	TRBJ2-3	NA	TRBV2	CASTVAGTQYF	TGTGCCAGTACGGTTGCGGGCACGCAGTATTTT
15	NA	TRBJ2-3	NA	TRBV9	CASSVSGSTPDTQYF	TGTGCCAGCAGCGTTTCGGGGTCTACCCCAGATACGCAGTATTTT
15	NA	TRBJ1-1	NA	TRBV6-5	CASSYSAGMNTEAFF	TGTGCCAGCAGTTACTCCGCGGGCATGAACACTGAAGCTTTCTTT
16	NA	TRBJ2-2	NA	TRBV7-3	CASSLEGANPTGELFF	TGTGCCAGCAGCTTAGAGGGCGCGAACCCTACCGGGGAGCTGTTTTTT
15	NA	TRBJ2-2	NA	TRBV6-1	CASKGIQVNTGELFF	TGTGCCAGCAAAGGGATACAGGTCAACACCGGGGAGCTGTTTTTT
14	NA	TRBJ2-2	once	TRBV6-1	CASSGGRLTGELFF	TGTGCCAGCAGTGGGGGTCGGTTAACCGGGGAGCTGTTTTTT
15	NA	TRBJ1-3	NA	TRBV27	CASSITGSSGNTIYF	TGTGCCAGCAGTATAACAGGTTCCTCTGGAAACACCATATATTTT
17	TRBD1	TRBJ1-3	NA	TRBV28	CASSGPGTDRGWNTIYF	TGTGCCAGCAGTGGCCCCGGAACCGACAGGGGGTGGAACACCATATATTTT
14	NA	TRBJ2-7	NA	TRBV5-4	CASSLRLDPYEQYF	TGTGCCAGCAGCTTGAGGCTAGATCCCTACGAGCAGTACTTC
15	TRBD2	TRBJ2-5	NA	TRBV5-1	CASSPRLAGPETQYF	TGCGCCAGCAGCCCAAGACTAGCGGGGCCAGAGACCCAGTACTTC
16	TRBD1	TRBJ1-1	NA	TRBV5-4	CASSRDRGTQNTEAFF	TGTGCCAGCAGTAGGGACAGAGGGACTCAGAACACTGAAGCTTTCTTT
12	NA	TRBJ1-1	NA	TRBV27	CASGLGITEAFF	TGTGCCAGCGGCCTGGGTATCACTGAAGCTTTCTTT
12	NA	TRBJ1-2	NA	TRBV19	CASSTRTAYYTF	TGTGCCAGTAGTACCCGGACGGCTTATTACACCTTC
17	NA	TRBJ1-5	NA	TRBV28	CASSLWGGNLGNQPQHF	TGTGCCAGCAGTTTATGGGGGGGTAATTTGGGCAATCAGCCCCAGCATTTT
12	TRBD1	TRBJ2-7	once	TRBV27	CASKTGSSEQYF	TGTGCCAGCAAGACAGGGAGTAGCGAGCAGTACTTC
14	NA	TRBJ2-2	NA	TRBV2	CASKGRVATGELFF	TGTGCCAGCAAGGGCAGGGTGGCCACCGGGGAGCTGTTTTTT
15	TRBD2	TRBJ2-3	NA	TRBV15	CATSRDAGGPDTQYF	TGTGCCACCAGCAGAGATGCGGGGGGGCCAGATACGCAGTATTTT
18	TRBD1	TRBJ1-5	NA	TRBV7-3	CASSFHSRLTGENQPQHF	TGTGCCAGCAGCTTTCATAGCCGTTTGACAGGGGAGAATCAGCCCCAGCATTTT